The 26 T cell receptor beta chains in this list originate from one sample, sequenced in a study of CD8 T cells in ankylosing spondylitis. TCRdb reprocessed the 5' RACE reads with MiXCR, giving one entry per CDR3 protein. This sample has 25,000 to 35,000 distinct CDR3 sequences, with about 7% found just once. Sequenced: blood, either unsorted or a sorted T cell fraction (not recorded which). The source is a male donor with ankylosing spondylitis or in good health (not recorded which).

For the CDR3, the DNA is TGTGCCAGCAGTACCGACCCCGAGGTGGGTGAGCAGTTCTTC. As protein: CASSTDPEVGEQFF. The gene calls are TRBV6-5 and TRBJ2-1, with D uncertain. The germline V gene encodes CDR1 MNHEY and CDR2 SVGAGI. There are 14 residues in the CDR3. With 5 bases removed from V and 9 bases from J, the gap between germline ends came to 17 bases.

J is TRBJ2-3 and V is TRBV7-2; D is undetermined. V lost 6 bases and J lost 8, with 12 bases in between. The CDR3 sequence is 12 residues long. In germline, CDR1 is SGHTA, CDR2 FQGNSA. The CDR3 bases are TGTGCCAGCAGAGTTCCCCGGTTTACGCAGTATTTT. Translating gives CASRVPRFTQYF.

This clonotype has a count of ten or more. The chain has TRBV4-1 and TRBJ2-3, with 7 bases aligning to TRBD1. The CDR3 spans 16 residues. The germline CDR1 and CDR2 sequences are MGHRA and YSYEKL. Trimming took 1 base from V and 2 from J; bases not matched to a gene: 6. The CDR3 loop reads CASSQGDSKYTDTQYF. CDR3 coding DNA: TGCGCCAGCAGCCAAGGGGACAGCAAATACACAGATACGCAGTATTTT.

CDR3 nucleotides: TGTGCCAGTAGTATGCTTCTGGGTGTTAGAAATGAGCAGTTCTTC. Amino acids: CASSMLLGVRNEQFF. The chain couples TRBV19 to TRBJ2-1; D unclear. Trimming stripped 3 bases from V and 7 bases from J, with 16 bases between. The CDR3 sequence is 15 residues long. The germline gives CDR1 LNHDA, CDR2 SQIVND (reference sequence).

This clonotype was found many times. V and J are TRBV3-1 and TRBJ1-5; D remains unclear. Germline assignment: CDR1 LGHDT and CDR2 YNNKEL (reference sequence). Trimming pared 3 bases from V and 3 bases from J, leaving 6 bases between. This CDR3 region has 13 residues. The DNA for the CDR3 is TGTGCCAGCAGCCAGGAGGTCAATCAGCCCCAGCATTTT. Its translation is CASSQEVNQPQHF.

This clonotype was seen ten or more times. The chain joins TRBV3-1 to TRBJ2-1, with a weak D call TRBD2 (5 bases). From germline, CDR1 is LGHDT and CDR2 YNNKEL (reference sequence). Trimming pared 2 bases from V and 8 bases from J, leaving 13 bases between. The length of the CDR3 is 14 residues. The CDR3 nucleotides read TGTGCCAGCAGCCAATTAGGGCGAGCGGATGAGCAGTTCTTC. Residues: CASSQLGRADEQFF.

V is TRBV10-3 and J is TRBJ2-3; 12 bases are a match to TRBD2. CDR3 size: 16 residues. Per the germline V gene, CDR1 is ENHRY and CDR2 is SYGVKD. V lost 0 bases to trimming and J lost 6 bases; unmatched junction nucleotides: 4. CDR3 nucleotide sequence: TGTGCCATCAGTGAGTCGACTAGCGGGAGAACCGATACGCAGTATTTT. Translating it yields CAISESTSGRTDTQYF.

In this sample, this clonotype turned up many times. The chain recombines TRBV4-1 with TRBJ2-7; the match to TRBD1 covers 7 bases. The CDR3 is 15 residues long. In germline, CDR1 is MGHRA, CDR2 YSYEKL. V dropped 1 base and J dropped 3; count of bases not matched to a gene: 6. CDR3 nucleotide sequence: TGCGCCAGCAGCCAAGGAACGGGACAGATCTACGAGCAGTACTTC. Its translation is CASSQGTGQIYEQYF.

This clonotype has at least ten counts. A read error may be the cause here, since a much bigger clone is one base away. This chain links TRBV20-1 with TRBJ1-5; no reliable D call. Germline lookup yields CDR1 DFQATT and CDR2 SNEGSKA (reference sequence). CDR3 length: 15 amino acids. The CDR3 coding sequence is TGCTGTGCTAGAGATGTGGCAGATCCAAATCAGCCCCAGCATTTT. This gives the protein CCARDVADPNQPQHF.

The chain carries TRBV5-6 and TRBJ1-1, with 7 positions matching TRBD1. Germline V gene lookup returns CDR1 SGHDT and CDR2 YYEEEE. This CDR3 region has 13 residues. V lost 4 bases, J lost 7 bases, and 7 bases stayed unmatched. The CDR3 loop reads CASSETGRNEAFF. The CDR3 nucleotides read TGTGCCAGCAGCGAGACAGGGCGGAATGAAGCTTTCTTT.

This clonotype ranks as medium-sized. The J gene is TRBJ2-4, the V gene TRBV4-1; D tentatively reads TRBD1 or TRBD2 (6 bases each). Looked up from germline, CDR1 is MGHRA and CDR2 is YSYEKL. V gave up 0 bases and J gave up 10 bases, with 13 bases separating them. This CDR3 region has 14 residues. CDR3 nucleotide sequence: TGCGCCAGCAGCCAAGATGAGGGGGGACGGATTCAGTACTTC. Translation: CASSQDEGGRIQYF.

Many counts were recorded for this clonotype. This chain links TRBV12-3 or TRBV12-4 with TRBJ2-3, with 7 bases that match TRBD1. This CDR3 contains 18 residues. The junction had 16 bases not matched to a gene; V was cut back by 3 bases and J by 4 bases. The CDR3 DNA is TGTGCCAGCAGTTTTCCAGCTTTTCTGGGACAGAGGCCAGATACGCAGTATTTT. Translation gives CASSFPAFLGQRPDTQYF.

This clonotype occurred a few times. The chain couples TRBV6-2 or TRBV6-3 to TRBJ1-1; possible D gene TRBD1, 5 bases. CDR3 length: 13 residues. The V end was cut by 2 bases, the J end by 5 bases, with 9 bases between. Germline loops: CDR1 MNHEY, CDR2 SVGEGT. The CDR3 protein is CASSYTWGTEAFF. The CDR3 DNA reads as TGTGCCAGCAGTTACACCTGGGGGACTGAAGCTTTCTTT.

V gene TRBV7-9 combines with J gene TRBJ2-7, with D perhaps being TRBD1 or TRBD2 (5 bases each). The CDR3 spans 13 residues. The germline V gene has CDR1 SEHNR and CDR2 FQNEAQ (reference sequence). Trimming removed 6 bases at V and 2 bases at J, with 11 bases between. The CDR3 here is CASSLGRTYEQYF. The CDR3 DNA reads TGTGCCAGCAGTTTGGGACGGACCTACGAGCAGTACTTC.

At least ten counts were recorded for this clonotype. The chain links TRBV6-2 or TRBV6-3 to TRBJ1-5; D call uncertain. Germline V gene data show CDR1 as MNHEY and CDR2 as SVGEGT. The V end was cut by 4 bases, the J end by 1 base, with 14 bases between. CDR3 length: 16 amino acids. The CDR3 DNA reads TGTGCCAGCAGTTGGTATGGACTGGAGAGCAATCAGCCCCAGCATTTT. As protein: CASSWYGLESNQPQHF.

Of note for this clonotype: With a much larger clone just one base away, this may be a read error. The CDR3 does not close with the conserved phenylalanine or tryptophan, likely indicating a read error. The V call is TRBV12-5, the J call TRBJ2-1; 10 nucleotides align to TRBD1. This CDR3 is 14 amino acids long. Germline V gene sequence: CDR1 LGHNT, CDR2 FRNRAP. V lost 6 bases, J lost 8 bases, and 7 bases stayed unmatched. CDR3 DNA: TGTGCTAGTGGGCCGGGACAGGGGATCCATGAGCAGTTCCTC. Its protein product is CASGPGQGIHEQFL.

This clonotype was seen repeatedly, ten times or more. This rearrangement joins TRBV2 to TRBJ2-7; D might be TRBD2 (5 bases). The CDR3 runs 17 residues. Germline V gene sequence: CDR1 SNHLY, CDR2 FYNNEI. The V end was cut by 6 bases, the J end by 0 bases, with 21 bases between. The DNA for the CDR3 is TGTGCCAGCAGGGTCCCAGCCTCTAGCACCAGCTCCTACGAGCAGTACTTC. Translation: CASRVPASSTSSYEQYF.

This clonotype has just a few counts. V usage is TRBV7-9 and J usage is TRBJ2-7, with 13 bases identical to TRBD2. The germline gives CDR1 SEHNR, CDR2 FQNEAQ (reference sequence). Unmatched junction bases numbered 4, after V lost 5 bases and J lost 3 bases. The CDR3 is 15 residues long. The CDR3 here is CASSPRTSGGYEQYF. In nucleotides, the CDR3 is TGTGCCAGCAGCCCAAGGACTAGCGGGGGCTACGAGCAGTACTTC.

This clonotype has at least ten counts. The chain employs TRBV28 and TRBJ2-7; maybe TRBD2 (6 bases). The CDR3 has 14 residues. The V and J ends lost 3 bases and 1 base respectively, with 10 bases between them. Germline V CDR1 and CDR2: MDHEN, SYDVKM. CDR3 sequence reads: CASSFGGSSYEQYF. CDR3 sequence (DNA): TGTGCCAGCAGTTTTGGGGGGAGTTCCTACGAGCAGTACTTC.

This clonotype was seen many times. The CDR3 coding sequence is TGCGCCAGCAGGCCACAGGGTGGAAGGGAGACCCAGTACTTC. Amino acid sequence: CASRPQGGRETQYF. The chain combines TRBV5-1 with TRBJ2-5, with D tentatively TRBD1 (6 bases). V dropped 5 bases and J dropped 5 bases, with 16 bases sitting between them. Germline V CDR1 and CDR2: SGHRS, YFSETQ. This CDR3 is 14 amino acids long.

The chain uses TRBV7-9 and TRBJ2-7; 8 bases are shared with TRBD1. CDR1 is SEHNR, CDR2 FQNEAQ, per germline (reference sequence). The CDR3 contains 15 residues. After removal of 5 bases from V and 2 bases from J, the junction contained 8 bases not matched to a gene. CDR3 sequence: CASSTQGVVTYEQYF. The CDR3 DNA is TGTGCCAGCAGCACACAGGGGGTGGTAACCTACGAGCAGTACTTC.

The chain carries TRBV7-2 and TRBJ1-1, with D possibly being TRBD1 (5 bases). The CDR3 is 13 residues long. Germline CDR1 reads SGHTA; CDR2 reads FQGNSA. V gave up 5 bases and J gave up 4 bases, with 11 bases separating them. This CDR3 reads CASSRVGGTEAFF. DNA for the CDR3: TGTGCCAGCAGCCGGGTCGGGGGCACTGAAGCTTTCTTT. Variable domain in full (rest from reference TRBV7-2 and TRBJ1-1): GAGVSQSPSNKVTEKGKDVELRCDPISGHTALYWYRQSLGQGLEFLIYFQGNSAPDKSGLPSDRFSAERTGGSVSTLTIQRTQQEDSAVYLCASSRVGGTEAFFGQGTRLTVV.

This clonotype occurred many times. This sequence joins TRBV7-8 and TRBJ1-6; D gene unclear. Germline lookup yields CDR1 SGHVS and CDR2 FQNEAQ. The CDR3 sequence is 15 residues long. V was cut by 1 base and J by 10 bases, with 14 bases left in between. The CDR3 loop is CASSLEQPPGSPLHF. The CDR3 DNA sequence: TGTGCCAGCAGCTTAGAACAGCCCCCGGGATCACCCCTCCACTTT.

This clonotype was recorded at least ten times. This chain joins TRBV29-1 and TRBJ2-3; TRBD2 might be the D (6 bases). Deletions cut 4 bases from V and 10 bases from J, with 18 bases between. The CDR3 covers 13 residues. From germline, CDR1 is SQVTM and CDR2 ANQGSEA. The chain's CDR3 is CSVGGRQKIPQYF. CDR3 nucleotides: TGCAGCGTTGGAGGGAGGCAGAAGATTCCGCAGTATTTT.

The chain is built from TRBV7-9 and TRBJ1-4, with 7 bases lining up with TRBD1. This CDR3 contains 14 residues. V was clipped by 5 bases and J by 8 bases; unmatched bases: 8. The germline V gene encodes CDR1 SEHNR and CDR2 FQNEAQ (reference sequence). The chain's CDR3 is CASSLTGVGEKLFF. CDR3 nucleotide sequence: TGTGCCAGCAGCCTAACAGGGGTTGGCGAAAAACTGTTTTTT.

At least ten counts were recorded for this clonotype. The CDR3 spells CASRSTGATNEKLFF. The CDR3 region has the DNA TGTGCCAGCAGATCTACAGGGGCAACTAATGAAAAACTGTTTTTT. The V and J genes are TRBV12-3 or TRBV12-4 and TRBJ1-4, with 7 bases that match TRBD1. The length of the CDR3 is 15 residues. Trimming cost V 6 bases and J 0 bases; bases outside gene matches: 4.